Below, 27 T cell receptor beta chains from the same sample are listed, as sequenced in a study of blood T cell repertoires in COVID-19. Sequencing was performed with immunoSEQ multiplex PCR; in TCRdb, only in-frame clones are kept and a portion is missing. The profile covers around 210,000 clones, with 80% appearing a single time and roughly 6% taken by the ten largest. The sequenced material came from peripheral blood. These receptor sequences come from a woman aged 70-85 years with acute or convalescent COVID-19.

This CDR3 is CASSLVAGETDTQYF. In DNA form, the CDR3 reads TGCGCCAGCAGCCTTGTAGCGGGAGAGACAGATACGCAGTATTTT. V and J are TRBV4-1 and TRBJ2-3, with 9 positions matching TRBD2. Germline trimming cut 4 bases from V and 3 bases from J; bases unmatched to any gene: 5. CDR1 is MGHRA, CDR2 YSYEKL, per germline. CDR3 length: 15 amino acids.

The chain uses TRBV21-1 and TRBJ2-5; the D segment call TRBD1 is taken from the table without a DNA check. TRBV21-1 represents a pseudogene. The CDR3 contains 16 residues. The CDR3, as DNA: TGTGCCAGCAGCAAGACTCTCCCACAGGGGCTACAGACCCAGTACTTC. Protein sequence: CASSKTLPQGLQTQYF.

As to this clone: This sample also contains other DNA sequences that code for the same CDR3. J is TRBJ2-5 and V is TRBV5-1; D uncertain. The CDR3 is 11 amino acids. CDR1 and CDR2 (germline): SGHRS, YFSETQ. The germline V and J ends were trimmed by 4 bases and 1 base, with 2 bases remaining between them. The CDR3 bases are TGCGCCAGCAGCCTCCAAGAGACCCAGTACTTC. The encoded protein is CASSLQETQYF.

The rearrangement joins TRBV6-5 to TRBJ1-1, with TRBD1 as a possible D gene (5 bases). Trimming stripped 6 bases from V and 5 bases from J, with 19 bases between. The CDR3 contains 15 residues. Germline CDR1 reads MNHEY; CDR2 reads SVGAGI. The CDR3 spells CASSVLGGVETEAFF. The CDR3 coding sequence is TGTGCCAGCAGCGTCCTGGGGGGGGTTGAAACTGAAGCTTTCTTT.

This chain links TRBV27 with TRBJ1-2; unclear D gene. Germline V gives CDR1 MNHEY, CDR2 SMNVEV (reference sequence). The CDR3 extends over 15 amino acids. The V end lost 5 bases, the J end lost 2 bases, and 15 bases lay between the germline ends. CDR3 sequence reads: CASSPFSAANYGYTF. The CDR3 nucleotides read TGTGCCAGCAGTCCCTTCTCGGCGGCGAACTATGGCTACACCTTC.

The chain uses TRBV4-1 and TRBJ2-7; D is possibly TRBD2 (7 bases). V lost 4 bases and J 0 bases, leaving 16 bases between the germline ends. The CDR3 loop spans 16 amino acids. The germline V gene encodes CDR1 MGHRA and CDR2 YSYEKL. The CDR3 nucleotides are TGCGCCAGCAGCCCCCGGGGGGCAGAGTTCTCCTACGAGCAGTACTTC. Protein: CASSPRGAEFSYEQYF.

This chain uses TRBV2 with TRBJ1-5, with D uncertain. CDR3 length equals 13 residues. Trimming left V 5 bases short and J 6 bases short, with 11 bases between. The germline CDR1 and CDR2 sequences are SNHLY and FYNNEI. In nucleotides, the CDR3 is TGTGCCAGCAGTTCCGACAAGGCTCAGCCCCAGCATTTT. Its translation: CASSSDKAQPQHF.

J is TRBJ1-6 and V is TRBV7-3; no clear D. This CDR3 comprises 16 residues. The germline V and J ends were trimmed by 1 base and 0 bases, with 7 bases remaining between them. Germline V gene data show CDR1 as SGHTA and CDR2 as FQGTGA. CDR3 loop: CASSLRGSSYNSPLHF. The CDR3 DNA is TGTGCCAGCAGCTTAAGAGGGAGCTCCTATAATTCACCCCTCCACTTT.

This chain joins TRBV5-8 and TRBJ2-7, with a possible D match to TRBD1 (5 bases). V was clipped by 4 bases and J by 6 bases, with 14 bases between them. Germline V gene sequence: CDR1 SGHTS, CDR2 YDEGEE. CDR3 length: 13 residues. The CDR3 here is CASSPRGQSEQYF. CDR3 coding DNA: TGTGCCAGCAGCCCTCGAGGACAATCCGAGCAGTACTTC.

This clone appeared a few times. The rearrangement joins TRBV30 to TRBJ1-5, with a possible D match to TRBD1 (5 bases). The CDR3 extends over 18 amino acids. The ends were cut back, 2 bases at V and 1 base at J, with 21 bases in the middle. CDR1 is GTSNPN and CDR2 is SVGIG in the germline V gene (reference sequence). CDR3 sequence (DNA): TGTGCCTGGAGTAGGGTATTAACCAAGGCAGGGAGCAATCAGCCCCAGCATTTT. Translating gives CAWSRVLTKAGSNQPQHF.

The gene calls are TRBV30 and TRBJ1-5; tentative D call: TRBD1 (6 bases). CDR1 and CDR2 from the germline V gene are GTSNPN and SVGIG (reference sequence). Trimming pared 2 bases from V and 6 bases from J, leaving 17 bases between. CDR3 length: 15 amino acids. Written as DNA, the CDR3 is TGTGCCTGGAGTTTCCAGGGGCGGAGCGGTCAGCCCCAGCATTTT. Its translation is CAWSFQGRSGQPQHF.

The chain employs TRBV11-3 and TRBJ2-3; a possible D gene is TRBD2 (6 bases). CDR3 length: 15 residues. Per germline, CDR1 SGHNT and CDR2 YENEEA. V lost 5 bases to trimming and J lost 2 bases, with 14 bases between them. In DNA form, the CDR3 reads TGTGCCAGCAGCCCCGGGACTTACACCACAGATACGCAGTATTTT. Translating it yields CASSPGTYTTDTQYF. Using reference TRBV11-3 and TRBJ2-3 for the parts outside the CDR3, the full variable domain is EAGVVQSPRYKIIEKKQPVAFWCNPISGHNTLYWYLQNLGQGPELLIRYENEEAVDDSQLPKDRFSAERLKGVDSTLKIQPAELGDSAVYLCASSPGTYTTDTQYFGPGTRLTVL.

V usage is TRBV7-9 and J usage is TRBJ2-3; 9 nucleotides align to TRBD1. Germline loops: CDR1 SEHNR, CDR2 FQNEAQ (reference sequence). The CDR3 is 16 residues long. V gave up 5 bases and J gave up 3 bases; unmatched junction bases: 9. The CDR3 DNA is TGTGCCAGCAGCCTCGGGACAGGGAGACCTACAGATACGCAGTATTTT. This encodes CASSLGTGRPTDTQYF.

J is TRBJ1-4 and V is TRBV5-1; TRBD1 might be the D (5 bases). V was shortened by 2 bases and J by 5 bases, with 10 bases between the two germline ends. The V gene's germline CDR1 is SGHRS and CDR2 YFSETQ. This CDR3 has 14 amino acids. CDR3: CASSLQASNEKLFF. DNA for the CDR3: TGCGCCAGCAGCTTACAGGCCTCGAATGAAAAACTGTTTTTT. The full variable domain, in which reference TRBV5-1 and TRBJ1-4 provide the parts outside the CDR3, is KAGVTQTPRYLIKTRGQQVTLSCSPISGHRSVSWYQQTPGQGLQFLFEYFSETQRNKGNFPGRFSGRQFSNSRSEMNVSTLELGDSALYLCASSLQASNEKLFFGSGTQLSVL.

The rearrangement links TRBV28 to TRBJ1-1, with TRBD1 identical over 7 bases. CDR1 is MDHEN and CDR2 is SYDVKM in the germline V gene. Trimming removed 4 bases from V and 0 bases from J; junction bases left unmatched: 8. The CDR3 contains 16 residues. CDR3 residues: CASSSRTGTMNTEAFF. The CDR3 nucleotides read TGTGCCAGCAGTTCCCGGACAGGAACGATGAACACTGAAGCTTTCTTT.

V gene TRBV9 combines with J gene TRBJ2-1; a weak D match, TRBD2 (5 bases). V was cut by 0 bases and J by 8 bases, with 12 bases left in between. Germline CDR1 and CDR2: SGDLS and YYNGEE. This CDR3 comprises 14 residues. The CDR3 reads CASSVGAGGHEQFF. The CDR3 DNA reads TGTGCCAGCAGCGTAGGGGCGGGCGGCCATGAGCAGTTCTTC.

V usage is TRBV5-5 and J usage is TRBJ1-4, with D tentatively TRBD1 (5 bases). Germline CDR1 reads SGHKS; CDR2 reads YYEKEE (reference sequence). Trimming took off 1 base at V and 8 bases at J, with 18 bases between the two ends. This CDR3 spans 16 amino acids. This chain's CDR3 is CASSLSRFQGWEKLFF. The DNA for the CDR3 is TGTGCCAGCAGCTTGAGTCGGTTTCAGGGTTGGGAAAAACTGTTTTTT.

This clone was seen only once. The chain has TRBV4-2 and TRBJ2-3; tentative D call: TRBD2 (6 bases). Germline loops: CDR1 LGHNA, CDR2 YNFKEQ. The CDR3 runs 22 residues. With 0 bases removed from V and 3 bases from J, the gap between germline ends came to 31 bases. The CDR3 nucleotides are TGTGCCAGCAGCCAAGAACGGTCTTCTCCGGGGACTGCTCATTGGGGGACAGATACGCAGTATTTT. It codes for CASSQERSSPGTAHWGTDTQYF.

The gene calls are TRBV19 and TRBJ1-1, with 7 bases fitting TRBD1. V lost 7 bases to trimming and J lost 3 bases; unmatched junction nucleotides: 11. The CDR3 is 15 amino acids. Germline CDR1 and CDR2: LNHDA and SQIVND (reference sequence). The CDR3 sequence: CASTSRPQGDTEAFF. The CDR3 region has the DNA TGTGCCAGTACATCCAGACCCCAGGGGGACACTGAAGCTTTCTTT.

The genes are TRBV5-6 and TRBJ2-5; TRBD2 aligns across 12 bases. The CDR3 consists of 18 residues. The trim removed 0 bases at V and 4 bases at J, leaving 10 bases unmatched. Germline-derived CDR1 and CDR2 are SGHDT and YYEEEE. The chain's CDR3 is CASSLALAGGQWGETQYF. The DNA for the CDR3 is TGTGCCAGCAGCTTGGCGCTAGCGGGAGGGCAGTGGGGAGAGACCCAGTACTTC.

V is TRBV6-1 and J is TRBJ2-2; 9 nucleotides match TRBD2. The CDR3 sequence is 19 residues long. Losses at the gene ends were 4 bases for V and 3 bases for J; bases not matched to a gene: 15. Germline V gene sequence: CDR1 MNHNS, CDR2 SASEGT. The CDR3 DNA sequence: TGTGCCAGCAGTGGAAGTTGGGGCCCAGCGGGAGGCTACACCGGGGAGCTGTTTTTT. This encodes CASSGSWGPAGGYTGELFF.

This clone was recorded only once. The gene calls are TRBV2 and TRBJ1-1; D is undetermined. V was cut by 5 bases and J by 1 base, with 2 bases left in between. This CDR3 region has 11 residues. In germline, CDR1 is SNHLY, CDR2 FYNNEI. This CDR3 reads CASSQNTEAFF. CDR3 sequence (DNA): TGTGCCAGCAGTCAGAACACTGAAGCTTTCTTT.

V usage is TRBV2 and J usage is TRBJ1-5, with D uncertain. Trimming pared 6 bases from V and 2 bases from J, leaving 8 bases between. The CDR3 length is 13 residues. Germline assignment: CDR1 SNHLY and CDR2 FYNNEI. The CDR3 here is CASRGRGNQPQHF. The CDR3 DNA follows: TGTGCCAGCAGGGGGAGGGGCAATCAGCCCCAGCATTTT.

The V and J genes are TRBV27 and TRBJ2-1; 10 bases align to TRBD2. Germline CDR1 and CDR2: MNHEY and SMNVEV (reference sequence). The J segment lost 6 bases and the V segment lost 5 bases, leaving 4 bases of the junction unmatched. The CDR3 runs to 14 residues. CDR3 amino acids: CASSQLAGINEQFF. CDR3 in DNA: TGTGCCAGCAGTCAACTAGCGGGAATCAATGAGCAGTTCTTC.

DNA of the CDR3: TGTGCCAGCAGCTTAGCGGCAGGACAGGGCCAAGATGAGCAGTTCTTC. It translates to CASSLAAGQGQDEQFF. The chain uses TRBV7-6 and TRBJ2-1; the match to TRBD1 covers 8 bases. The junction had 9 bases not matched to a gene; V was cut back by 0 bases and J by 8 bases. CDR3 length: 16 amino acids. In germline, CDR1 is SGHVS, CDR2 FNYEAQ. Full variable domain (outside the CDR3, taken from reference TRBV7-6 and TRBJ2-1): GAGVSQSPRYKVTKRGQDVALRCDPISGHVSLYWYRQALGQGPEFLTYFNYEAQQDKSGLPNDRFSAERPEGSISTLTIQRTEQRDSAMYRCASSLAAGQGQDEQFFGPGTRLTVL.

The chain is built from TRBV5-5 and TRBJ1-1, with D uncertain. Trimming pared 4 bases from V and 0 bases from J, leaving 7 bases between. This CDR3 has 13 residues. CDR1 and CDR2 from the germline V gene are SGHKS and YYEKEE (reference sequence). CDR3 coding DNA: TGTGCCAGCAGCCTAACTATGAACACTGAAGCTTTCTTT. As protein: CASSLTMNTEAFF.

This clone has only one observation. This chain links TRBV3-1 (or the pseudogene TRBV3-2) with TRBJ2-7, with D tentatively TRBD1 (6 bases). CDR1 is LGHDT and CDR2 is YNNKEL in the germline V gene (reference sequence). Trimming cost V 4 bases and J 6 bases, with 16 bases left between them. This CDR3 has 14 residues. Here the CDR3 reads CASSPRGEYSEQYF. The DNA of the CDR3 is TGTGCCAGCAGCCCCAGGGGAGAATATTCCGAGCAGTACTTC.